Listed below are T cell receptor beta chains from one sample, sequenced in a study of T cell responses to AZD1222 COVID-19 vaccine. Some clones are missing from TCRdb's copy, which holds only in-frame ones; the method was immunoSEQ multiplex PCR. The sample consists of 130,000 to 150,000 clones, just over 85% of them appearing once. The source was peripheral blood, collected 28 days after the second AZD1222 dose. These receptors originate from an adult who received the AZD1222 COVID-19 vaccine. Each CDR3 is given without its conserved first and last residue. The size of a clone is reported for some rows only, either as once, few or many, or as a class for expanded clones.

>once|TRBV15|TRBJ2-7
ATSRSGWGSRAYEQY
>-|TRBV29-1|TRBJ1-2
SVPQGQIDGYT
>-|TRBV5-4|TRBJ1-5
ASSLDGNGPQH
>-|TRBV29-1|TRBJ1-3
SVGRDTPGNTIY
>few|TRBV27|TRBJ1-1
ASRAVVGVYTEAF
>-|TRBV7-7|TRBJ2-7
ASSPSGADSYEQY
>-|TRBV2|TRBJ1-1
ASIAIDRNTEAF
>-|TRBV28|TRBJ1-1
ASGTGGAMNTEAF
>-|TRBV15|TRBJ2-7
ATSRERDYEQY
>-|TRBV6-5|TRBJ2-3
ASSTLGDTQY
>-|TRBV27|TRBJ2-2
ASSFLQAGELF
>-|TRBV5-8|TRBJ1-5
ASSSTGSGNQPQH
>-|TRBV6-2/TRBV6-3|TRBJ2-1
ASSYPGLAGAYNEQF
>-|TRBV19|TRBJ2-2
ASRRLAGVVGELF
>-|TRBV7-9|TRBJ2-6
ASSLAPWGTLSGANVLT
>-|TRBV5-1|TRBJ2-7
ASSLASGWEQY
>-|TRBV18|TRBJ1-1
ASSPGQGSGVTEAF
>-|TRBV19|TRBJ2-2
ASSTQGPGELF
>-|TRBV3-1/TRBV3-2|TRBJ2-1
ASSPSGGTNNEQF
>-|TRBV25-1|TRBJ2-3
ASSEEVAGADTQY
>once|TRBV15|TRBJ1-4
ATSRVSGLEEKLF
>-|TRBV4-1|TRBJ1-6
ASSQGGGGYNSPLH
>-|TRBV7-2|TRBJ1-2
ASSAGGFYGYT
>-|TRBV5-4|TRBJ2-1
ASSLNLQGEF
>-|TRBV11-2|TRBJ1-1
ASSHSGTEAF
>-|TRBV2|TRBJ1-3
ASSGPGTGSGNTIY
>-|TRBV6-1|TRBJ1-2
ASSERQGGYGYT
>-|TRBV30|TRBJ2-1
AWSALAAVHEQF
>-|TRBV30|TRBJ2-7
AWSRDSFYEQY
>-|TRBV5-1|TRBJ2-1
ASSSTSGRGSGEQF
>-|TRBV7-2|TRBJ2-5
ASSSPGATQY
>-|TRBV18|TRBJ2-7
ASSGAAREEQY
>-|TRBV5-8|TRBJ1-6
ASTSELNSPLH
>-|TRBV5-1|TRBJ2-5
ASSSRTAETQY
>many|TRBV5-1|TRBJ1-2
ASSALGQGGYGYT
>-|TRBV27|TRBJ2-7
ASSSDVYEQY
>once|TRBV18|TRBJ2-7
ASRRETGVNEQY